The 14 T cell receptor beta chains presented below share a single source sample, sequenced in a study of shared clonotypes between healthy human individuals. Some clones are missing from TCRdb's copy, which holds only in-frame ones; the method was immunoSEQ multiplex PCR. The sample carries some 660,000 clones, around 73% recorded once. The sample consisted of memory CD4+ T cells sorted from blood. Subset defined: CD45RA-negative fraction. These receptors originate from a woman aged 25 to 39 in good health.

V is TRBV19 and J is TRBJ2-3, with D possibly TRBD2 on 6 matching bases. Germline V gives CDR1 LNHDA, CDR2 SQIVND (reference sequence). The CDR3 consists of 13 residues. V was shortened by 10 bases and J by 2 bases, with 13 bases between the two germline ends. The CDR3 nucleotides read TGTGCCACCGGGACTTCCAACACAGATACGCAGTATTTT. Translating it yields CATGTSNTDTQYF.

A remark on this clone: It is likely a read error, because the conserved phenylalanine at the end of the CDR3 is missing. No DNA is shown, since the ends of the CDR3 on it are uncertain; the CDR3 is the one TCRdb lists. The chain recombines TRBV14 with TRBJ2-6. The CDR3 spans 12 amino acids, including both terminal residues. Germline values: CDR1 SGHDN, CDR2 FVKESK. CDR3 protein: CASSQDTAVPYV.

The J gene is TRBJ1-2, the V gene TRBV27; D remains unclear. The V end lost 6 bases, the J end lost 4 bases, and 21 bases lay between the germline ends. The CDR3 spans 16 residues. From germline, CDR1 is MNHEY and CDR2 SMNVEV (reference sequence). CDR3 DNA: TGTGCCAGCAGAAGTTTCGTTGGTAGTTCCCCCTATGGCTACACCTTC. Translation gives CASRSFVGSSPYGYTF.

The chain couples TRBV10-2 to TRBJ2-7, with 7 bases lining up with TRBD1. CDR3 length: 12 amino acids. The V gene's germline CDR1 is WSHSY and CDR2 SAAADI. The junction had 4 bases not matched to a gene; V was cut back by 7 bases and J by 4 bases. CDR3 region: CASIGTEYEQYF. The CDR3 DNA reads TGCGCCAGCATTGGGACAGAATACGAGCAGTACTTC.

CDR3: CASSRDRGSAEQYF. In DNA form, the CDR3 reads TGTGCCAGCAGCCGGGACAGGGGATCGGCGGAGCAGTACTTC. This rearrangement joins TRBV11-3 to TRBJ2-7; 10 bases fit TRBD1. CDR3 size: 14 residues. V lost 5 bases and J lost 7; bases outside the gene matches: 8. Germline V lookup: CDR1 SGHNT, CDR2 YENEEA.

The V and J genes are TRBV28 and TRBJ1-2; D is ambiguous. This CDR3 comprises 12 residues. V lost 3 bases to trimming and J lost 6 bases, with 8 bases between them. Per germline, CDR1 MDHEN and CDR2 SYDVKM. The CDR3 DNA follows: TGTGCCAGCAGTTTTTACACGGATGGCTACACCTTC. It yields the protein CASSFYTDGYTF.

V gene TRBV30 combines with J gene TRBJ2-7; TRBD2 agrees at 9 bases. CDR3 length: 13 amino acids. Germline V gene lookup returns CDR1 GTSNPN and CDR2 SVGIG (reference sequence). Trimming cost V 3 bases and J 4 bases; bases outside gene matches: 4. Written as DNA, the CDR3 is TGTGCCTGGAGCCTAGCGGGATTATACGAGCAGTACTTC. It encodes CAWSLAGLYEQYF.

This sequence joins TRBV19 and TRBJ1-5; 7 nucleotides match TRBD1. Germline V lookup: CDR1 LNHDA, CDR2 SQIVND (reference sequence). The V segment lost 7 bases and the J segment 6 bases; nucleotides outside the gene matches: 12. This CDR3 is 15 amino acids long. This CDR3 is CASTNPTGQAQPQHF. In nucleotides, the CDR3 is TGTGCCAGTACCAATCCGACAGGGCAAGCTCAGCCCCAGCATTTT. Full variable domain (outside the CDR3, taken from reference TRBV19 and TRBJ1-5): DGGITQSPKYLFRKEGQNVTLSCEQNLNHDAMYWYRQDPGQGLRLIYYSQIVNDFQKGDIAEGYSVSREKKESFPLTVTSAQKNPTAFYLCASTNPTGQAQPQHFGDGTRLSIL.

This chain joins TRBV29-1 and TRBJ1-1; D is unclear. The CDR3 contains 15 residues. The V end was cut by 4 bases, the J end by 5 bases, with 20 bases between. Per the germline V gene, CDR1 is SQVTM and CDR2 is ANQGSEA. The CDR3 DNA reads TGCAGCGTTGCCCGAAACGCCAGGCTCGGGACTGAAGCTTTCTTT. Encoded protein: CSVARNARLGTEAFF. The full variable domain, rest sourced from reference TRBV29-1 and TRBJ1-1, is SAVISQKPSRDICQRGTSLTIQCQVDSQVTMMFWYRQQPGQSLTLIATANQGSEATYESGFVIDKFPISRPNLTFSTLTVSNMSPEDSSIYLCSVARNARLGTEAFFGQGTRLTVV.

The gene calls are TRBV15 and TRBJ1-3; D is uncertain. Deletions cut 0 bases from V and 0 bases from J, with 6 bases between. This CDR3 contains 15 residues. Germline V gene data show CDR1 as LNHNV and CDR2 as YYDKDF (reference sequence). Here the CDR3 reads CATSRDSGSGNTIYF. The CDR3 DNA follows: TGTGCCACCAGCAGAGACAGTGGCTCTGGAAACACCATATATTTT. Supplemented by reference TRBV15 and TRBJ1-3, the full variable domain reads DAMVIQNPRYQVTQFGKPVTLSCSQTLNHNVMYWYQQKSSQAPKLLFHYYDKDFNNEADTPDNFQSRRPNTSFCFLDIRSPGLGDTAMYLCATSRDSGSGNTIYFGEGSWLTVV.

J is TRBJ2-3 and V is TRBV10-3, with D possibly matching TRBD1 (5 bases). V dropped 2 bases and J dropped 0 bases, with 6 bases sitting between them. Germline CDR1 is ENHRY and CDR2 is SYGVKD. This CDR3 is 14 amino acids long. Written as DNA, the CDR3 is TGTGCCATCAGTGAGCGGACAAGCACAGATACGCAGTATTTT. Its protein is CAISERTSTDTQYF.

J is TRBJ2-5 and V is TRBV5-8; 8 bases line up with TRBD2. This CDR3 comprises 17 residues. The germline gives CDR1 SGHTS, CDR2 YDEGEE. V was clipped by 0 bases and J by 4 bases; unmatched bases: 11. CDR3 sequence reads: CASSLDRTGGEGETQYF. For the CDR3, the DNA is TGTGCCAGCAGCTTGGACCGTACCGGGGGGGAAGGAGAGACCCAGTACTTC.

This clone has a single count. The V and J genes are TRBV18 and TRBJ1-1; D remains ambiguous. The V gene lost 5 bases and the J gene lost 3 bases, with 7 bases spanning the gap. The CDR3 spans 12 residues. Germline CDR1 and CDR2: KGHSH and LQKENI. The CDR3 loop reads CASSNTDTEAFF. Here the CDR3 DNA reads TGTGCCAGCTCAAACACTGACACTGAAGCTTTCTTT.

The rearrangement joins TRBV19 to TRBJ1-5; possible D gene TRBD1, 6 bases. Germline assignment: CDR1 LNHDA and CDR2 SQIVND (reference sequence). CDR3 length: 13 amino acids. V lost 8 bases and J lost 8, with 16 bases in between. The CDR3 reads CASSEQGGKPQHF. CDR3 nucleotides: TGTGCCAGTTCGGAACAGGGAGGGAAGCCCCAGCATTTT. Full variable domain (rest looked up from reference TRBV19 and TRBJ1-5): DGGITQSPKYLFRKEGQNVTLSCEQNLNHDAMYWYRQDPGQGLRLIYYSQIVNDFQKGDIAEGYSVSREKKESFPLTVTSAQKNPTAFYLCASSEQGGKPQHFGDGTRLSIL.